Listed below are T cell receptor beta chains from one sample, sequenced in a study of vaccination effects on CD4 cells after COVID-19. Produced via immunoSEQ multiplex PCR; TCRdb's table is partial and in-frame only. The data contain tens of thousands of clones, around 75% of them singletons. These receptors lack a known antigen. Sequences were derived from CD4+ T cells from PBMCs cultured with a peptide pool, sampled before COVID-19 vaccination. The receptors shown here come from a human donor who had a prior SARS-CoV-2 infection. The CDR3 runs from the conserved cysteine through the conserved F or W. D genes are given only for firm matches. For some rows the clone size is stated as once, few or many, or as a class when expanded; others skip it.

D gene,clone size,J gene,V gene,CDR3 DNA,CDR3 protein
TRBD2,once,TRBJ2-1,TRBV9,TGTGCCAGCAGCCCCCGAGGGACTAGCGGGTACAATGAGCAGTTCTTC,CASSPRGTSGYNEQFF
TRBD1,NA,TRBJ1-2,TRBV10-1,TGCGCCAGCAGATTGGACAGGGCCCGAGCCCACGAGGTAATTGGGGAGTACACCTTC,CASRLDRARAHEVIGEYTF
TRBD1,NA,TRBJ2-3,TRBV6-4,TGTGCCAGCAGTAATACAGGGGGCCGCACAGATACGCAGTATTTT,CASSNTGGRTDTQYF
NA,NA,TRBJ1-1,TRBV7-2,TGTGCCAGCAGCTTCCTACCCGGTGCCGCTGAAGCTTTCTTT,CASSFLPGAAEAFF
NA,once,TRBJ2-3,TRBV6-2/TRBV6-3,TGTGCCAGCAGTACCAGGGACATGGGCTCCCCGGATACGCAGTATTTT,CASSTRDMGSPDTQYF
NA,NA,TRBJ2-5,TRBV5-1,TGCGCCAGCAGCTTGACTAGCTACCAAGAGACCCAGTACTTC,CASSLTSYQETQYF
TRBD2,NA,TRBJ2-1,TRBV5-1,TGCGCCAGCAGCTTGCGACTAGCGCGGGACAATGAGCAGTTCTTC,CASSLRLARDNEQFF
NA,NA,TRBJ2-1,TRBV7-9,TGTGCCAGCAGGTCAGGGGATGAGCAGTTCTTC,CASRSGDEQFF
NA,NA,TRBJ2-7,TRBV12-3/TRBV12-4,TGTGCCAGCAGCTTAAACTACGAGCAGTACTTC,CASSLNYEQYF
NA,NA,TRBJ2-3,TRBV7-6,TGTGCCAGCAGCCACGGGACCGGGAGCAGCACAGATACGCAGTATTTT,CASSHGTGSSTDTQYF
NA,few,TRBJ2-7,TRBV27,TGTGCCAGCAGTTTAAATGACAACTCCTACGAGCAGTACTTC,CASSLNDNSYEQYF
NA,NA,TRBJ1-1,TRBV6-4,TGTGCCAGCAGTGACTCGAAGTTGGGGACTGAAGCTTTCTTT,CASSDSKLGTEAFF
NA,few,TRBJ1-6,TRBV7-3,TGTGCCAGCAGCTTCGGTATTAATTCACCCCTCCACTTT,CASSFGINSPLHF
TRBD1,few,TRBJ2-7,TRBV19,TGTGCCAGTTCTCGCAGGGGACAGGTGGCCTACGAGCAGTACTTC,CASSRRGQVAYEQYF
NA,once,TRBJ1-1,TRBV2,TGTGCCAGCTCTTATGACACTGAAGCTTTCTTT,CASSYDTEAFF
TRBD1,NA,TRBJ2-7,TRBV27,TGTGCCAGCAGTTCATCCGGGACAGTACCATACGAGCAGTACTTC,CASSSSGTVPYEQYF
NA,NA,TRBJ1-4,TRBV5-1,TGCGCCAGCAGCCAGGCCCCTGGGGGGCCGGATAATGAAAAACTGTTTTTT,CASSQAPGGPDNEKLFF
NA,once,TRBJ1-1,TRBV2,TGTGCCAGCAGTTTCAGTACAGGGAACACTGAAGCTTTCTTT,CASSFSTGNTEAFF
TRBD1,NA,TRBJ1-2,TRBV13,TGTGCCAGCAGCTTAGGACAGGGGTATGGCTACACCTTC,CASSLGQGYGYTF
NA,few,TRBJ2-7,TRBV6-5,TGTGCCAGCAAGTCCATGACGGGATCATCCTACGAGCAGTACTTC,CASKSMTGSSYEQYF
TRBD2,NA,TRBJ2-1,TRBV4-2,TGTGCCAGCAGCCAAAATCTAGCGGGAGGATCGAATGAGCAGTTCTTC,CASSQNLAGGSNEQFF
TRBD2,few,TRBJ2-2,TRBV9,TGTGCCAGCAGCCAAAGCGGGAGAGGCGCCGGGGAGCTGTTTTTT,CASSQSGRGAGELFF
TRBD1,NA,TRBJ2-2,TRBV5-8,TGTGCCAGCAGCTTTCAGGGGGCCACCGGGGAGCTGTTTTTT,CASSFQGATGELFF
TRBD2,NA,TRBJ2-1,TRBV20-1,TGCAGTGCTAGTAATCGGCGGGAGGGGGTCAATGAGCAGTTCTTC,CSASNRREGVNEQFF
TRBD1,NA,TRBJ2-3,TRBV5-1,TGCGCCAGCAGACCTGGACAGGGAGTCACAGATACGCAGTATTTT,CASRPGQGVTDTQYF
TRBD2,NA,TRBJ2-7,TRBV7-6,TGTGCCAGCAGCTTGGCACCTACTAGCGGGAGAATCGACGAGCAGTACTTC,CASSLAPTSGRIDEQYF
TRBD1,NA,TRBJ1-2,TRBV6-5,TGTGCCAGCAGTACACGGACAGGGATATGGTATGGCTACACCTTC,CASSTRTGIWYGYTF